This TCR beta chain emerged from a study of T cell repertoires in cytomegalovirus infection. On the study more broadly: It was recently identified HLA-C-restricted and well-studied HLA-B-restricted CMV epitopes that the study used. An indication of both CMV infection and matching HLA type came from public TCR beta signatures. Overall study findings and caveats: Summed frequency of public TCR beta families distinguished CMV carriers with the relevant HLA. HLA-C-restricted CMV-specific TCR beta clonotypes were dominant in the ex vivo response.

Between the trimmed V and J ends, which lost 6 bases and 10 bases, there was a span of 15 bases. CDR3 length: 11 residues. Per the germline V gene, CDR1 is SQVTM and CDR2 is ANQGSEA. In the case of this clonotype: Its target is unknown.

TCRdb re-analysed the reads in MiXCR, keeping a single row per CDR3 protein. The repertoire holds some 920,000 distinct CDR3 sequences, with 30% to 40% as singletons. The source was cultured CD8+ T cells from PBMCs, collected from culture after CMV antigen stimulation. The TCR sequence derives from a human donor in good health (CMV status not recorded). Some clones in this sample may be carry-over from other donors' samples. The J gene is TRBJ1-1, the V gene TRBV29-1; TRBD1 is a possible D gene (5 bases). DNA of the CDR3: TGCAGCGTCGGGGGTGGGCGCGGAGCTTTCTTT. Protein: CSVGGGRGAFF.